This T cell receptor (beta chain) came from a study of OX40 agonist ivuxolimab in advanced cancers. At the level of the study: All patients had ivuxolimab intravenously every 2 weeks at 0.01 to 10 mg/kg. Three patients showed partial responses: one hepatocellular carcinoma and two cutaneous melanoma cases.

This CDR3 contains 15 residues. CDR1 and CDR2 (germline): SGDLS, YYNGEE. Trimming cost V 3 bases and J 4 bases; bases outside gene matches: 6. TCRdb keeps only in-frame clones here, not all; method: immunoSEQ multiplex PCR. This sample has 6,500 to 8,000 clones, with roughly three quarters found just once. The sequencing used CD4+ or CD8+ T cells sorted from blood, collected in a trial of the OX40 agonist ivuxolimab. This receptor was taken from an adult with an advanced solid tumor such as melanoma, head and neck, liver or kidney cancer. The J gene is TRBJ2-2, the V gene TRBV9, with 7 nucleotides matching TRBD1. In DNA form, the CDR3 reads TGTGCCAGCAGCGGTTCCGGGACAGTCACCGGGGAGCTGTTTTTT. Protein sequence: CASSGSGTVTGELFF.